Following are 5 T cell receptor beta chains from one sample sequenced in a study of identical twins. TCRdb recomputed calls from the 5' RACE reads with MiXCR, one row per CDR3 protein. This table holds approximately 1.8 million distinct CDR3 sequences, under 35% found once. The specimen sequenced was cord blood. The receptors originated from a newborn girl in good health.

This rearrangement joins TRBV2 to TRBJ1-2; 9 bases align to TRBD1. There are 13 residues in the CDR3. Germline V gives CDR1 SNHLY, CDR2 FYNNEI. J was trimmed by 4 bases and V by 6 bases; bases with no gene match: 3. CDR3 loop: CASRGTGIYGYTF. CDR3 nucleotides: TGTGCCAGCAGGGGGACAGGGATCTATGGCTACACCTTC.

This clonotype was detected a few times. The chain uses TRBV28 and TRBJ1-2, with D perhaps matching TRBD1 (6 bases). Trimming shortened V by 6 bases and J by 4 bases, and 15 bases separated the two germline ends. The germline gives CDR1 MDHEN, CDR2 SYDVKM. This CDR3 is built from 14 residues. CDR3 nucleotide sequence: TGTGCCAGCAGGCACAAAACAGGGACCTATGGCTACACCTTC. This gives the protein CASRHKTGTYGYTF.

This clonotype has at least ten counts. The CDR3: CASSLQEQETQYF. Here the CDR3 DNA reads TGTGCCAGCAGTTTACAGGAGCAAGAGACCCAGTACTTC. This sequence joins TRBV2 and TRBJ2-5; D perhaps matches TRBD1 (5 bases). Germline lookup yields CDR1 SNHLY and CDR2 FYNNEI. V lost 5 bases and J 2 bases, leaving 9 bases between the germline ends. The CDR3 spans 13 residues. The full variable domain, completed using reference TRBV2 and TRBJ2-5, is EPEVTQTPSHQVTQMGQEVILRCVPISNHLYFYWYRQILGQKVEFLVSFYNNEISEKSEIFDDQFSVERPDGSNFTLKIRSTKLEDSAMYFCASSLQEQETQYFGPGTRLLVL.

The J gene is TRBJ2-3, the V gene TRBV5-4; no firm D call. V was shortened by 4 bases and J by 5 bases, with 11 bases between the two germline ends. The CDR3 has 13 residues. Germline V gives CDR1 SGHNT, CDR2 YYREEE (reference sequence). The CDR3 bases are TGTGCCAGCAGCCCGTATTTAGAAGATACGCAGTATTTT. This codes for CASSPYLEDTQYF.

This clonotype was counted at least ten times. The V call is TRBV29-1, the J call TRBJ2-7; TRBD1 matches 10 bases. Germline V gives CDR1 SQVTM, CDR2 ANQGSEA. The CDR3 sequence is 13 residues long. V dropped 4 bases and J dropped 2; count of bases not matched to a gene: 2. CDR3 loop: CSVAGQGAYEQYF. The CDR3 DNA reads TGCAGCGTTGCCGGACAGGGGGCCTACGAGCAGTACTTC.